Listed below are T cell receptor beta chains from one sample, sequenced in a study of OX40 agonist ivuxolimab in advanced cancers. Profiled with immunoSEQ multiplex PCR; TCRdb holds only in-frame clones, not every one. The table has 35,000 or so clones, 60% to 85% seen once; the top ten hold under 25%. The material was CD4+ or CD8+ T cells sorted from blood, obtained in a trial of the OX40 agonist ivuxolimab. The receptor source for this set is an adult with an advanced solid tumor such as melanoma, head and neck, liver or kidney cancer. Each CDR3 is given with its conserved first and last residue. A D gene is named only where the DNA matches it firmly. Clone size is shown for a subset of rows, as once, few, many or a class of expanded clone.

CDR3 DNA: TGCGCCAGCAGCTTGGCTAGCGGTGGGGAGCAGTTCTTC; CDR3 protein: CASSLASGGEQFF; clone size: .; V gene: TRBV5-1; J gene: TRBJ2-1; CDR3 length: 13; D gene: TRBD2
CDR3 DNA: TGTGCCTGGAGCGGGACAGGGTTGTCCGGGGAGCTGTTTTTT; CDR3 protein: CAWSGTGLSGELFF; clone size: .; V gene: TRBV30; J gene: TRBJ2-2; CDR3 length: 14; D gene: TRBD1
CDR3 DNA: TGCGCCAGCAGCTTGGTTGGCCAAGGTGGAGAGACCCAGTACTTC; CDR3 protein: CASSLVGQGGETQYF; clone size: .; V gene: TRBV5-1; J gene: TRBJ2-5; CDR3 length: 15; D gene: .
CDR3 DNA: TGTGCCAGCTCCCCACAGAGGAGAATTCTAGAAACCGGGGAGCTGTTTTTT; CDR3 protein: CASSPQRRILETGELFF; clone size: .; V gene: TRBV27; J gene: TRBJ2-2; CDR3 length: 17; D gene: .
CDR3 DNA: TGTGCCAGCAGCAGGGGAGGCGAGCAGTACTTC; CDR3 protein: CASSRGGEQYF; clone size: .; V gene: TRBV9; J gene: TRBJ2-7; CDR3 length: 11; D gene: .
CDR3 DNA: TGTGCCAGCGGCGCCAGGGAGAACTATGGCTACACCTTC; CDR3 protein: CASGARENYGYTF; clone size: .; V gene: TRBV7-9; J gene: TRBJ1-2; CDR3 length: 13; D gene: .
CDR3 DNA: TGTGCCAGCAGCGCCGGAAGGGTCCAAGAGACCCAGTACTTC; CDR3 protein: CASSAGRVQETQYF; clone size: .; V gene: TRBV7-8; J gene: TRBJ2-5; CDR3 length: 14; D gene: .
CDR3 DNA: TGCGCCAGCAGTGATGACACCACTGAAGCTTTCTTT; CDR3 protein: CASSDDTTEAFF; clone size: medium-sized; V gene: TRBV10-1; J gene: TRBJ1-1; CDR3 length: 12; D gene: .
CDR3 DNA: TGTGCCAGTGGCTCCTCCTCCTACGAGCAGTACTTC; CDR3 protein: CASGSSSYEQYF; clone size: few; V gene: TRBV10-3; J gene: TRBJ2-7; CDR3 length: 12; D gene: .
CDR3 DNA: TGCGCCAGCAGCTTCAGGGGGCTAGGGACCGGGGAGCTGTTTTTT; CDR3 protein: CASSFRGLGTGELFF; clone size: once; V gene: TRBV5-1; J gene: TRBJ2-2; CDR3 length: 15; D gene: TRBD1
CDR3 DNA: TGTGCCAGCAGCTTGATGTGGGGCGAAGATACGCAGTATTTT; CDR3 protein: CASSLMWGEDTQYF; clone size: .; V gene: TRBV7-2; J gene: TRBJ2-3; CDR3 length: 14; D gene: .
CDR3 DNA: TGTGCCATCAGTGAGACAGGGGACGGCTACACCTTC; CDR3 protein: CAISETGDGYTF; clone size: few; V gene: TRBV10-3; J gene: TRBJ1-2; CDR3 length: 12; D gene: TRBD1
CDR3 DNA: TGTGCCAGCAGTTACAGCACAGGGTTAATCGGCACTGAAGCTTTCTTT; CDR3 protein: CASSYSTGLIGTEAFF; clone size: .; V gene: TRBV6-5; J gene: TRBJ1-1; CDR3 length: 16; D gene: .
CDR3 DNA: TGTGCCAGCAGCTTAGGGGCCGGGACAGCTCGTTCACCCCTCCACTTT; CDR3 protein: CASSLGAGTARSPLHF; clone size: few; V gene: TRBV7-9; J gene: TRBJ1-6; CDR3 length: 16; D gene: TRBD1
CDR3 DNA: TGCAGCGCCGGAGAGACTGAAGCTTTCTTT; CDR3 protein: CSAGETEAFF; clone size: few; V gene: TRBV29-1; J gene: TRBJ1-1; CDR3 length: 10; D gene: .
CDR3 DNA: TGTGCCAGCAGCTTGGATGGATATGGCTACACCTTC; CDR3 protein: CASSLDGYGYTF; clone size: .; V gene: TRBV11-3; J gene: TRBJ1-2; CDR3 length: 12; D gene: .
CDR3 DNA: TGTGCCAGCAGTTACGGGGGTAGGGAGCAGTTCTTC; CDR3 protein: CASSYGGREQFF; clone size: once; V gene: TRBV6-5; J gene: TRBJ2-1; CDR3 length: 12; D gene: .
CDR3 DNA: TGCAGCGCAGGAGGCAATGAGCAGTTCTTC; CDR3 protein: CSAGGNEQFF; clone size: .; V gene: TRBV29-1; J gene: TRBJ2-1; CDR3 length: 10; D gene: .